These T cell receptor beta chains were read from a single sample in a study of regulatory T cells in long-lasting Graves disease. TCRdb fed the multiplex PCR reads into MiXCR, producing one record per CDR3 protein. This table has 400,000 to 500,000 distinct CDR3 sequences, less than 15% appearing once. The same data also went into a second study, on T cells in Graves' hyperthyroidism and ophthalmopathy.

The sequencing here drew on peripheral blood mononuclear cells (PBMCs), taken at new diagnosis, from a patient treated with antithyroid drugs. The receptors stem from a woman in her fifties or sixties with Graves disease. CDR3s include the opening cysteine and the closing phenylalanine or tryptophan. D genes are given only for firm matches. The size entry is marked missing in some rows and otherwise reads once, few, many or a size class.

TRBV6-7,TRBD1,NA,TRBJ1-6,CASSYGDRPSNSPLHF,TGTGCCAGCAGTTATGGGGACAGACCTTCCAATTCACCCCTCCACTTT
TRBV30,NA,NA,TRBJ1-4,CAWSGNVVEKLFF,TGTGCCTGGAGTGGTAATGTAGTGGAAAAACTGTTTTTT
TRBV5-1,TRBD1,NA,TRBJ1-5,CASSPSGTDSFGQPQHF,TGCGCCAGCAGCCCCTCCGGGACAGACTCCTTCGGTCAGCCCCAGCATTTT
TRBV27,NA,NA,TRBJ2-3,CASSLTRGSTDTQYF,TGTGCCAGCAGTTTAACACGCGGGAGCACAGATACGCAGTATTTT
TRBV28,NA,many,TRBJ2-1,CASSDKFMGSNEQFF,TGTGCCAGCAGTGACAAGTTTATGGGCAGCAATGAGCAGTTCTTC
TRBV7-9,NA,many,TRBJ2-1,CASSSVGGEQFF,TGTGCCAGCAGCTCAGTCGGGGGAGAGCAGTTCTTC
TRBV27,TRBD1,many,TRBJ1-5,CASSSTPGGGNQPQHF,TGTGCCAGCAGTTCCACCCCAGGGGGGGGCAATCAGCCCCAGCATTTT
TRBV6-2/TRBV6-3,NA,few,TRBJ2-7,CASSSPLADEQYF,TGTGCCAGCAGTTCCCCCCTGGCGGACGAGCAGTACTTC
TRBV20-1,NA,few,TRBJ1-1,CSARLSGNTEAFF,TGCAGTGCTAGACTCTCCGGGAACACTGAAGCTTTCTTT
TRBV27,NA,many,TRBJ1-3,CASSSHSGNTIYF,TGTGCCAGCAGCTCTCACTCTGGAAACACCATATATTTT
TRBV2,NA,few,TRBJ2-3,CASSIRDSQTDTQYF,TGTGCCAGCAGTATCCGGGACTCACAAACAGATACGCAGTATTTT
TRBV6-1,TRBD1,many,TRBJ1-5,CASSPRTGIVVTQPQHF,TGTGCCAGCAGTCCGCGGACAGGTATCGTGGTAACCCAGCCCCAGCATTTT
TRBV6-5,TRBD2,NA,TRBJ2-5,CASSYPPAGAETQYF,TGTGCCAGCAGTTACCCCCCGGCGGGAGCAGAGACCCAGTACTTC
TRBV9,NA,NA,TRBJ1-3,CASSRDHRGNTIYF,TGTGCCAGCAGCCGGGACCATCGGGGTAACACCATATATTTT
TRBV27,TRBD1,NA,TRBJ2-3,CASILRVRGPVFTDTQYF,TGTGCCAGCATCCTAAGGGTCAGGGGGCCAGTTTTCACAGATACGCAGTATTTT
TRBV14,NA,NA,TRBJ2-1,CASSLSLVADNEQFF,TGTGCCAGCAGCCTGTCACTGGTCGCCGACAATGAGCAGTTCTTC
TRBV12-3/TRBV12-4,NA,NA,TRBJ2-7,CASSFSGGQYF,TGTGCCAGCAGTTTTTCTGGAGGGCAGTACTTC
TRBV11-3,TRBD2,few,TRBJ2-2,CASSLGLAAPGELFF,TGTGCCAGCAGCCTGGGACTAGCGGCGCCCGGGGAGCTGTTTTTT
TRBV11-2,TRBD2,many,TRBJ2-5,CASSFPGTSGLQSQETQYF,TGTGCCAGCAGCTTTCCCGGGACTAGCGGTCTCCAAAGTCAAGAGACCCAGTACTTC
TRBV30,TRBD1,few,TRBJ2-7,CAWAPFAGTGGRYEQYF,TGTGCCTGGGCCCCCTTTGCCGGGACAGGGGGTCGCTACGAGCAGTACTTC
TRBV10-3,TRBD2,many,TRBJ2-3,CATRTSGRVSQSTDTQYF,TGTGCCACTCGGACTAGCGGGAGGGTATCCCAGTCGACAGATACGCAGTATTTT
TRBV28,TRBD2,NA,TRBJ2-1,CASSSSGRLYNEQFF,TGTGCCAGCAGTTCAAGCGGGAGGCTATACAATGAGCAGTTCTTC
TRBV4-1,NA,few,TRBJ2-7,CASSQGRRSALEQYF,TGCGCCAGCAGCCAAGGGCGCCGCTCAGCGCTCGAGCAGTACTTC
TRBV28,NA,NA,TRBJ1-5,CASSSPDTSNQPQHF,TGTGCCAGCAGTTCACCGGACACTAGCAATCAGCCCCAGCATTTT
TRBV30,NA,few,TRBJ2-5,CAWEAGTPLKF,TGTGCCTGGGAGGCCGGGACTCCCCTAAAATTC
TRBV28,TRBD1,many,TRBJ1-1,CASSSPGPGGVGPEAFF,TGTGCCAGCAGTTCACCTGGCCCAGGGGGCGTGGGCCCTGAAGCTTTCTTT
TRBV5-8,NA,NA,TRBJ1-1,CASSFLGQSSTEAFF,TGTGCCAGCAGCTTTTTAGGACAGTCAAGTACTGAAGCTTTCTTT
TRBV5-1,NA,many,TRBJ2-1,CASSSATGRDYNEQFF,TGCGCCAGCAGCTCCGCCACGGGGCGGGACTACAATGAGCAGTTCTTC
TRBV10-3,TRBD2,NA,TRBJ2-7,CAISVRGSSYEQYF,TGTGCCATCAGTGTCCGCGGGAGCTCCTACGAGCAGTACTTC
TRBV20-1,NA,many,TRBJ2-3,CSARQQGPLSGAKDTQYF,TGCAGTGCTAGACAACAGGGCCCTTTGTCGGGAGCTAAAGATACGCAGTATTTT
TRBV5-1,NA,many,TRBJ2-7,CASSLGGQGWEQYF,TGCGCCAGCAGCTTGGGTGGTCAGGGTTGGGAGCAGTACTTC
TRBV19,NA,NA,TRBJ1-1,CASRDVNTEAFF,TGTGCCAGTCGGGACGTGAACACTGAAGCTTTCTTT